What follows is one T cell receptor (beta chain) and its context. This clonotype was found a few times. No antigen is known for it. Base qualities are not provided; no much larger clone lies one nucleotide away. As encoded in the germline V gene, CDR1 is MGHDK while CDR2 is SYGVNS. The V end loses 3 bases and the J end loses 2 bases, and a stretch of 14 bases separates them. From the cysteine through the phenylalanine, the CDR3 covers 15 amino acids. Kept here is only the CDR3 DNA, which spans 45 bases and is read in frame from base 1. These data are taken from a study of blood T cells in healthy people across ages (dated by TCRdb to 2015 to 2017). About the full investigation: In model experiments, template switching captured about one uniquely barcoded TCR beta cDNA molecule for every two T cells. Four age groups were formed from the donors: young (average approximately 15 years), middle-aged (approximately 40), aged (about 62) and long-lived (approximately 78). For two donors (one aged 18 to 29 and one aged 80 or older), the study analyzed two additional independent replicas of 1 million unique cDNA reads from the same blood draw. To track age-related changes in TCR beta repertoire diversity, the study relied on deep sequencing normalized with unique cDNA molecular identifiers. Study-wide conclusions, independent of this receptor: Estimates of total diversity from one million sequenced T cells were regarded as lower bounds and underestimates. A strong correlation was found between observed TCR beta diversity and the percentage of naive T cells measured by flow cytometry. Observed TCR beta diversity per million T cells fell roughly linearly with age, and a significant reduction was already apparent by age roughly 40. Because profiling used bulk unsorted PBMCs, naive and antigen-experienced compartments could not be compared conclusively. The CMV infection status of donors was not known, potentially confounding age-related changes in expanded clonotypes. Compared with the aged group, the long-lived group had more naive CD4+ T cells, fewer expanded clones and increased TCR diversity, a pattern suggesting age selection.

The donors were 40 or so Caucasian individuals from Russia, aged roughly 6 to 100 years, who were systemically healthy. Each donor gave ten milliliters of peripheral blood, collected into EDTA-treated Vacutainer tubes. Ficoll-Paque density-gradient centrifugation was used to isolate PBMCs, with at least 7 million per sample. Total RNA, at least 6 micrograms per sample, was extracted from PBMCs with Trizol reagent. For every donor, an aliquot of PBMCs went through flow cytometry to measure the percentages of naive CD45RAhigh/CD27high T cells. Libraries were prepared through 5' RACE. TCRdb names Illumina HiSeq 2500 as the instrument used. A second PCR of roughly 7 to 12 cycles was run with a J-beta primer mix and a sample-barcoded 5' primer. Each TCR beta cDNA molecule received a unique molecular identifier from a template-switch 5' adaptor carrying 12 random nucleotides. Each sample yielded at least 2.5 million CDR3-containing paired-end reads. First-strand cDNA synthesis was performed from all RNA using the Mint cDNA synthesis kit, with priming by a TRBC-specific oligonucleotide. Following uracil-DNA glycosylase treatment, all cDNA underwent a first 18-cycle PCR with the universal primers M1SS and BC2_uni_R. Processing in the source paper ran as follows. For normalization, 1 million high-quality reads were randomly selected from each sample, with every read carrying a distinct molecular identifier. Reads with shared molecular identifiers were discarded instead of being binned into consensus sequences. CDR3 identification, clonotype clustering and error correction used MiTCR with a Q25 quality threshold and the strictest error-elimination algorithm. A nonparametric unseen species model with Euler transformation was used to estimate lower-bound total TCR beta diversity. TCRdb ran its own pipeline on the public reads, namely fastp trimming at Q25 and MiXCR clone calling, and kept in-frame beta chains. Merged by CDR3 protein, the rows form single entries marked with the most common genes and DNA. The V and J calls were not made by the authors but by TCRdb's processing. This sample holds 750,000 to 850,000 distinct CDR3 sequences; more than 20% were observed only once. Together, the top ten hold under 4% of the sample.

These same records also appear under a second study, on T cells of mothers and their children. As the second publication notes: Donors were nine systemically healthy Caucasian individuals: three mothers and their six children. cDNA synthesis consumed the entire amount of extracted RNA, loaded at 1.5 ug RNA in each 15 ul reaction. In the second PCR, the M1S primer introduced both the sample barcodes and 2-4 random nucleotides. More than 9 million TCR beta CDR3 reads were obtained from each mother, and roughly 3.1 million reads were obtained from each child. Thymic selection shapes the output of TCR recombination in a similar way in related and unrelated pairs, and inherited differences have a minor effect. Normalized repertoire overlap was always slightly but never significantly higher in related than unrelated mother-child pairs. With a sensitivity of about 100 clones per million clonotypes, no persistent microchimeric T cell clones were detected. The study used deep NGS to compare TCR beta repertoires of mothers and children, seeking features distinguishing related mother-child pairs from unrelated individuals. Mothers averaged roughly 36 +/- 4 years of age and children averaged about 10 +/- 4 years. After adapter ligation with NEBNext reagents, the libraries were sequenced on Illumina HiSeq 2000 with 100+100 nt paired-end reads. To prevent cross-contamination, the mother and child libraries were prepared one month apart and sequenced in separate runs. Between roughly 500,000 and 2,300,000 distinct TCR beta clonotypes were identified per donor. Naive TCR beta clonotypes were estimated from low-frequency clonotypes matched to each donor's FACS-determined naive share, without sorting.

This TCR came from a boy aged 5-17 years in good health. The sample consisted of blood. The rearranged chain carries TRBV25-1 and TRBJ2-7, with TRBD1 tentatively as D gene (6 bases match). The base sequence is TGTGCCAGCAGTGAGCCGAGAACAGGGACCTACGAGCAGTACTTC. Translation gives CASSEPRTGTYEQYF.